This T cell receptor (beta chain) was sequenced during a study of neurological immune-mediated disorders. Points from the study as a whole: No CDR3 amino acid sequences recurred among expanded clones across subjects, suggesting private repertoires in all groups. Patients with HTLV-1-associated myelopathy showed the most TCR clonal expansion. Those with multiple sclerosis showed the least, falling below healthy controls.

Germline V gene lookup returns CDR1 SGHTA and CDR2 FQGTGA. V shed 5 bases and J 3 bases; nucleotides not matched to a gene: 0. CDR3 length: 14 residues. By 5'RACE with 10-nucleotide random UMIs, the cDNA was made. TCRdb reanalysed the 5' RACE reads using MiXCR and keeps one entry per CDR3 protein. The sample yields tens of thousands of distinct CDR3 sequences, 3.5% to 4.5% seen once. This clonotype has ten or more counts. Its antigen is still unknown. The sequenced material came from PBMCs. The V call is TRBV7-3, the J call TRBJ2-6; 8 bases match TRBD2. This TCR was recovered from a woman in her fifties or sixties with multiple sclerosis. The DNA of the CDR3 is TGTGCCAGCAGCACTAGCGGTGGGGCCAACGTCCTGACTTTC. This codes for CASSTSGGANVLTF.